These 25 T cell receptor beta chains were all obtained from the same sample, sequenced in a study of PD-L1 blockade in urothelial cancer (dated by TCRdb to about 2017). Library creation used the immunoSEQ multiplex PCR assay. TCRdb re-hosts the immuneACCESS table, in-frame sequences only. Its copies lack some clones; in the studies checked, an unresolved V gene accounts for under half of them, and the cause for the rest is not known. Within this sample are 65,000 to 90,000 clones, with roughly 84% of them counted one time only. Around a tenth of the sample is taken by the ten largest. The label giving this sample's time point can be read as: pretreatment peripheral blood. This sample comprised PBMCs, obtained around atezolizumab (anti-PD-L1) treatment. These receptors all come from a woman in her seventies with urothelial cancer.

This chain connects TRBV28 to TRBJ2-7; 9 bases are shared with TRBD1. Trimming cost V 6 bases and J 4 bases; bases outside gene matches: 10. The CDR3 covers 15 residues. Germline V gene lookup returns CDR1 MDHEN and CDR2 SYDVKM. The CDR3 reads CASSSTRDRAYEQYF. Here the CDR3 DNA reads TGTGCCAGCAGCTCAACCCGGGACAGGGCTTACGAGCAGTACTTC.

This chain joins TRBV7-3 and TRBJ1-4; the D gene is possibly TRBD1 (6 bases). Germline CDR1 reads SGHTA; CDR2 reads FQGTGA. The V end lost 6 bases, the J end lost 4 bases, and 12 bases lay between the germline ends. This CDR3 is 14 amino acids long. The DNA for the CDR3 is TGTGCCAGCAGTTCCGACAGGCATAATGAAAAACTGTTTTTT. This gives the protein CASSSDRHNEKLFF.

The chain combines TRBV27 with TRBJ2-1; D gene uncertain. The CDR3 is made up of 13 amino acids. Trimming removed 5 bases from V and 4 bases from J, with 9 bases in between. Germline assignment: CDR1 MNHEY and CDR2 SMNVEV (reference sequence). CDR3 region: CASSPPGYNEQFF. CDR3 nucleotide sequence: TGTGCCAGCAGTCCCCCCGGTTACAATGAGCAGTTCTTC.

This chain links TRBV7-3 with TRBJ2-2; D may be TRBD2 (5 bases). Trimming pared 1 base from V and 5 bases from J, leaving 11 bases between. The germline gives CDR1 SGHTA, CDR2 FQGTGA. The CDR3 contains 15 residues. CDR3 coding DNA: TGTGCCAGCAGCTTAAGTGGAAGAGGGACCGGGGAGCTGTTTTTT. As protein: CASSLSGRGTGELFF.

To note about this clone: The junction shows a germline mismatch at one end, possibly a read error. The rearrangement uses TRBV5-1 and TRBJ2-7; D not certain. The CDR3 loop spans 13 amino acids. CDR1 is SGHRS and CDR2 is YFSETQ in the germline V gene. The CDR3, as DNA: TGCGCCAGCAGTTTGGCTAGTATCGACGAGCAGTACTTC. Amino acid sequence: CASSLASIDEQYF.

The CDR3 sequence is CASSFSGVPYEQYF. As DNA, the CDR3 is TGTGCCAGCAGCTTTTCCGGGGTCCCCTACGAGCAGTACTTC. The V call is TRBV5-4, the J call TRBJ2-7; the D gene is possibly TRBD2 (5 bases). The CDR3 extends over 14 amino acids. The germline gives CDR1 SGHNT, CDR2 YYREEE (reference sequence). Trimming took off 2 bases at V and 2 bases at J, with 11 bases between the two ends. The whole variable domain, remainder taken from reference TRBV5-4 and TRBJ2-7, is ETGVTQSPTHLIKTRGQQVTLRCSSQSGHNTVSWYQQALGQGPQFIFQYYREEENGRGNFPPRFSGLQFPNYSSELNVNALELDDSALYLCASSFSGVPYEQYFGPGTRLTVT.

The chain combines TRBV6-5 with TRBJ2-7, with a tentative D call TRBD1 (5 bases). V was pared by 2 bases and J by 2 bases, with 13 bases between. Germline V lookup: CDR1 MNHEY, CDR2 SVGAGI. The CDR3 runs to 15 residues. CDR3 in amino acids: CASSYTFTGTYEQYF. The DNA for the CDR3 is TGTGCCAGCAGTTACACGTTTACAGGTACCTACGAGCAGTACTTC.

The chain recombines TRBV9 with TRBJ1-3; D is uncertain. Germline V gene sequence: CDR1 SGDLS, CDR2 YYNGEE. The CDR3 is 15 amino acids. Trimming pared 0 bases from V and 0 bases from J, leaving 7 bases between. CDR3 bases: TGTGCCAGCAGCGTAGGAGGTATCTCTGGAAACACCATATATTTT. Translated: CASSVGGISGNTIYF.

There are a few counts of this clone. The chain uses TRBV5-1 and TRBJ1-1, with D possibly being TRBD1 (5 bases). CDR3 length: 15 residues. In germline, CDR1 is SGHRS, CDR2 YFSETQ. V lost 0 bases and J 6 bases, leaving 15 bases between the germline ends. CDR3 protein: CASSLAGRGPAEAFF. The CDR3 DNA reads TGCGCCAGCAGCTTGGCCGGGCGGGGCCCCGCTGAAGCTTTCTTT.

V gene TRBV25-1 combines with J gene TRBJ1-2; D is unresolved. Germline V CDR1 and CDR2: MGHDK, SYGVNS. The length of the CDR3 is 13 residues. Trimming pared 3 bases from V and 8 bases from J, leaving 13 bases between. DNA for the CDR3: TGTGCCAGCAGTGACCTTTCCGAGGAGGGCTACACCTTC. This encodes CASSDLSEEGYTF.

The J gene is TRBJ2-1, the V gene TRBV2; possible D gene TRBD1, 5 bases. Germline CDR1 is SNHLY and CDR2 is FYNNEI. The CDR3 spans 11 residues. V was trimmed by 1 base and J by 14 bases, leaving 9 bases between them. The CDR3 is CASSEGRVEFF. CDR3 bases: TGTGCCAGCAGTGAAGGCAGGGTGGAGTTCTTC.

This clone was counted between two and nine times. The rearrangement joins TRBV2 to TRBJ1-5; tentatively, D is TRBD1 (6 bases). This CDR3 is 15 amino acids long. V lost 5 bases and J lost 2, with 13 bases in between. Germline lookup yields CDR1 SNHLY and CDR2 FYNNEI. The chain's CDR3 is CASSWTVPGNQPQHF. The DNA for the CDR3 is TGTGCCAGCAGTTGGACAGTCCCTGGCAATCAGCCCCAGCATTTT.

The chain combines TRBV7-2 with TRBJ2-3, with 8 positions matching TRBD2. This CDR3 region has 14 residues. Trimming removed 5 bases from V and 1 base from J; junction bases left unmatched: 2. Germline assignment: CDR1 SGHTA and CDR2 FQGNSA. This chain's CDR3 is CASSLTSGTDTQYF. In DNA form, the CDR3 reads TGTGCCAGCAGCCTGACTAGCGGCACAGATACGCAGTATTTT. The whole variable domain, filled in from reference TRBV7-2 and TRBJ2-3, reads GAGVSQSPSNKVTEKGKDVELRCDPISGHTALYWYRQSLGQGLEFLIYFQGNSAPDKSGLPSDRFSAERTGGSVSTLTIQRTQQEDSAVYLCASSLTSGTDTQYFGPGTRLTVL.

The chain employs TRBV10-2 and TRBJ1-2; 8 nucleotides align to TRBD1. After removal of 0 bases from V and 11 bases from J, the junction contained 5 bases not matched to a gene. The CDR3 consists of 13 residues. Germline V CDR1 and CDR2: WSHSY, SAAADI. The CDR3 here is CASSESRDRIYTF. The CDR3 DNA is TGCGCCAGCAGTGAGTCCCGGGACAGGATTTACACCTTC.

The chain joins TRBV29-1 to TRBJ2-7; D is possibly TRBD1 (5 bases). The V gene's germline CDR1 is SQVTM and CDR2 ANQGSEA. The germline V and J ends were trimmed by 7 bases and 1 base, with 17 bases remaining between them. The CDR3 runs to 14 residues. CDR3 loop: CSAKSWAGSYEQYF. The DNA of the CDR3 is TGCAGCGCAAAATCGTGGGCAGGGTCCTACGAGCAGTACTTC.

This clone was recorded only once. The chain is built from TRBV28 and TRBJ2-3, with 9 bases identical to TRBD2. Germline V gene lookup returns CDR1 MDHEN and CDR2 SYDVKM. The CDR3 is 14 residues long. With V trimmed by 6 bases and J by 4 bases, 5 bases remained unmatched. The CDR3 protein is CASRASSGADTQYF. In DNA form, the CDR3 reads TGTGCCAGCAGAGCATCTAGCGGGGCAGATACGCAGTATTTT.

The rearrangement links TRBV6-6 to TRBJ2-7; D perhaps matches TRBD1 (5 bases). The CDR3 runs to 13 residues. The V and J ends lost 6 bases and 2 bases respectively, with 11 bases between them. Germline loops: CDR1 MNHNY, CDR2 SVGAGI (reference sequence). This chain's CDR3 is CASSRTPPYEQYF. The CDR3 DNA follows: TGTGCCAGCAGCCGGACACCCCCCTACGAGCAGTACTTC.

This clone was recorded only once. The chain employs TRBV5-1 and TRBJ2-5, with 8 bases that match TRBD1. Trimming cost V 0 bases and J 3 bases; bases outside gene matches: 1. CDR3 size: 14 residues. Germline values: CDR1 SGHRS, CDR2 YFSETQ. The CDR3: CASSLGGQEETQYF. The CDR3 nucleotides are TGCGCCAGCAGCTTGGGGGGACAGGAAGAGACCCAGTACTTC.

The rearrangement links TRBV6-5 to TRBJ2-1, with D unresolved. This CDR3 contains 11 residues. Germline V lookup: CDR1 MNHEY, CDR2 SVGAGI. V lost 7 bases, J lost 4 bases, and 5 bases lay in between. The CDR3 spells CASTSYNEQFF. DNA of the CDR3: TGTGCCAGCACCAGTTACAATGAGCAGTTCTTC.

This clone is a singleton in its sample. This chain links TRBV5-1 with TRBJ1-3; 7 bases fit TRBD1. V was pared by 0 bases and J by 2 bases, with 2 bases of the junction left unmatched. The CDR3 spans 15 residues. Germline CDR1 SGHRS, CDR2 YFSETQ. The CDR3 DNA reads TGCGCCAGCAGCTTGGGAGGGGGCCCTGGAAACACCATATATTTT. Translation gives CASSLGGGPGNTIYF.

The CDR3 is CASSGRLAGGTGELFF. The CDR3 nucleotides read TGTGCCAGTAGTGGTCGACTAGCGGGGGGTACCGGGGAGCTGTTTTTT. This rearrangement joins TRBV19 to TRBJ2-2; 13 bases align to TRBD2. V was clipped by 5 bases and J by 5 bases; unmatched bases: 5. The germline gives CDR1 LNHDA, CDR2 SQIVND (reference sequence). The CDR3 loop spans 16 amino acids.

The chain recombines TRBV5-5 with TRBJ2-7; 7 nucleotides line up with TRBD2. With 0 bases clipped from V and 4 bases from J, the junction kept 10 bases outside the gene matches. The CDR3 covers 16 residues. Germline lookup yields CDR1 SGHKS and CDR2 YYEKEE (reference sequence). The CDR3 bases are TGTGCCAGCAGCTTGGCCTGGGGAGGGAACGGGTACGAGCAGTACTTC. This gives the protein CASSLAWGGNGYEQYF.

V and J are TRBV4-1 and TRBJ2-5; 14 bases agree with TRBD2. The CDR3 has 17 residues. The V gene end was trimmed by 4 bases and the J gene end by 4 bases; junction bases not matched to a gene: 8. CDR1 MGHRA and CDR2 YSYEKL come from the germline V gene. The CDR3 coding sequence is TGCGCCAGCAGCCGCTACGGGACTAGCGGGAGTGTAGAGACCCAGTACTTC. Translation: CASSRYGTSGSVETQYF.

The CDR3 is CASRVVYRERTEAFF. Here the CDR3 DNA reads TGTGCCAGCAGGGTCGTCTACAGGGAGAGGACTGAAGCTTTCTTT. The chain has TRBV4-2 and TRBJ1-1; weak D call: TRBD1 (6 bases). V lost 6 bases and J 5 bases, leaving 19 bases between the germline ends. This CDR3 region has 15 residues. The germline gives CDR1 LGHNA, CDR2 YNFKEQ.

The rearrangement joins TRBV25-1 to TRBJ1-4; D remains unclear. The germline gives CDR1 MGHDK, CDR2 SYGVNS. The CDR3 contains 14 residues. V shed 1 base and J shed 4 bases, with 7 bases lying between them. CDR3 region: CASSEFGDNEKLFF. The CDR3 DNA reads TGTGCCAGCAGTGAATTCGGGGATAATGAAAAACTGTTTTTT.